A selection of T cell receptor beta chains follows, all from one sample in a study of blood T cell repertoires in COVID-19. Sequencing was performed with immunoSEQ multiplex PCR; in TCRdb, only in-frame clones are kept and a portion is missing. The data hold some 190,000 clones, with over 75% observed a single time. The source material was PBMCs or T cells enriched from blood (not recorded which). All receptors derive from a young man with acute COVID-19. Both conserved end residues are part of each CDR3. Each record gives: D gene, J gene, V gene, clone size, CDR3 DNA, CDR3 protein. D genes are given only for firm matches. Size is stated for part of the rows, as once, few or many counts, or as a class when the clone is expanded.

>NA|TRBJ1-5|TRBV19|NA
TGTGCCAGTAGTATCCCCGAGGGTGCCCAGCATTTT
CASSIPEGAQHF
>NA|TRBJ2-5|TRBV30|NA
TGTGCCTGGACTAGTGGAGAGACCCAGTACTTC
CAWTSGETQYF
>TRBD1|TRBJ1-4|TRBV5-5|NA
TGTGCCAGCAGAGGACAGGGGGCAACTAATGAAAAACTGTTTTTT
CASRGQGATNEKLFF
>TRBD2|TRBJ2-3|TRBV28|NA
TGTGCCAGCGGATCAGGAGGTGCTAGCGGGGCAGTGACGCAGTATTTT
CASGSGGASGAVTQYF
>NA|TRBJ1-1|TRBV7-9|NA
TGTGCCAGCAGCCTACAGGGCTGGGGCACTGAAGCTTTCTTT
CASSLQGWGTEAFF
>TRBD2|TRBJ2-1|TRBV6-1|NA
TGTGCCAGCAGTGCCCGAAGCGGGGGGCAACTTTGGGAGCAGTTCTTC
CASSARSGGQLWEQFF
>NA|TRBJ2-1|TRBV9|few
TGTGCCAGCAGCGTTTCTAGCGAGATCCTCAATGAGCAGTTCTTC
CASSVSSEILNEQFF
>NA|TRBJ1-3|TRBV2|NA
TGTGCCTCGTGCGGGGTTACCTCTGGAAACACCATATATTTT
CASCGVTSGNTIYF
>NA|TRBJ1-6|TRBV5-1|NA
TGCGCCAGCAGCTCGCTCGCGGAGGATTCACCCCTCCACTTT
CASSSLAEDSPLHF
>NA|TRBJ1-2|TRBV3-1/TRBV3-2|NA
TGTGCCAGCAGCTATTTCTACAGGGTGTATGGCTACACCTTC
CASSYFYRVYGYTF
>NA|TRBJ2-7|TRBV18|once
TGTGCCAGCTCACCCCTCGACTCCGCTATCTCCTACGAGCAGTACTTC
CASSPLDSAISYEQYF
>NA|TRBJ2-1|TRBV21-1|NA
TGTGCCAGCAGCAAGGGGACAGGGGAAAATGAGCAGTTCTTC
CASSKGTGENEQFF
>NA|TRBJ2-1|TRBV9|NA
TGTGCCAGCAGCAAGGACACCTTGGCCTACAATGAGCAGTTCTTC
CASSKDTLAYNEQFF
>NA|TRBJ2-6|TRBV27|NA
TGTGCCAGCGGCTCATGGGGAGCCGGGGCCAACGTCCTGACTTTC
CASGSWGAGANVLTF
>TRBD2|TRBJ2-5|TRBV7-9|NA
TGTGCCAGCAGCTCACCCTTGGCGGGGGGTATCCAAGAGACCCAGTACTTC
CASSSPLAGGIQETQYF